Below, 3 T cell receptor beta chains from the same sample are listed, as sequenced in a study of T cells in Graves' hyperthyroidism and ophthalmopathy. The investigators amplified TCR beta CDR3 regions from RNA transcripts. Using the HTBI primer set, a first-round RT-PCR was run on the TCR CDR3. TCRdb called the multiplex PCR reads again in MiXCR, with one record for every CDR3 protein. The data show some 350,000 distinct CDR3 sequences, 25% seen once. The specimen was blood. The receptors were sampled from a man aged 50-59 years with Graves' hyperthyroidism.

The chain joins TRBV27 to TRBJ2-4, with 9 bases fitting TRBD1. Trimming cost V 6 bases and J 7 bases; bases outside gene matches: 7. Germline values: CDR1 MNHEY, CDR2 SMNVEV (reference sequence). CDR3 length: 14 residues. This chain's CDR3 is CASSSSGQGNIQYF. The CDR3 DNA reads TGTGCCAGCAGCTCCTCTGGACAGGGGAACATTCAGTACTTC.

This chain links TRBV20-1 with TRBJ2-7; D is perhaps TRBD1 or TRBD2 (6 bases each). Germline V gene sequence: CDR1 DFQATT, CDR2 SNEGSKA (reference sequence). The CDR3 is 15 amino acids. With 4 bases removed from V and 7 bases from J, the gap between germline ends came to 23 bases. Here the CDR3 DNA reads TGCAGTGCTATCCCTACCGGGGGACATATTATGGAGCAGTACTTC. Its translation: CSAIPTGGHIMEQYF.

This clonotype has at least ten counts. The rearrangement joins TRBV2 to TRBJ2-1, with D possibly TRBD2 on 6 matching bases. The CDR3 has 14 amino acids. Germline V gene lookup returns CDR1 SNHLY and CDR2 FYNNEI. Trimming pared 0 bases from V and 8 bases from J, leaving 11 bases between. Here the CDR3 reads CASSEALPGDEQFF. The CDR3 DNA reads TGTGCCAGCAGTGAAGCGCTTCCGGGAGATGAGCAGTTCTTC.